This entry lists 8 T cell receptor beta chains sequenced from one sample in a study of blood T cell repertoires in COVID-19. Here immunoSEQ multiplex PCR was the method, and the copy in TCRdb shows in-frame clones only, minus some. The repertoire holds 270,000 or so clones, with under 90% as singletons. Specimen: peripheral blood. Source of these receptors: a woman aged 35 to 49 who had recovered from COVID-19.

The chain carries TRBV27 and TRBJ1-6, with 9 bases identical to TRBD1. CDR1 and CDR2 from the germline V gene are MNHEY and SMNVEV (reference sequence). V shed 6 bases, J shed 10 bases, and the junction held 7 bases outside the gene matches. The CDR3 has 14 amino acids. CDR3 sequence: CASRGQGIGSPLHF. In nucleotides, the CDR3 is TGTGCCAGCAGGGGACAGGGAATAGGGTCACCCCTCCACTTT.

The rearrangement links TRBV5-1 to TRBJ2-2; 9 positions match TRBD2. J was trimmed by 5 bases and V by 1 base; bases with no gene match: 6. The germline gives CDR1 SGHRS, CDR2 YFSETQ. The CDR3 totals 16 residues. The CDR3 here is CASSLWASGITGELFF. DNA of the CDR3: TGCGCCAGCAGCTTGTGGGCTAGCGGGATTACCGGGGAGCTGTTTTTT.

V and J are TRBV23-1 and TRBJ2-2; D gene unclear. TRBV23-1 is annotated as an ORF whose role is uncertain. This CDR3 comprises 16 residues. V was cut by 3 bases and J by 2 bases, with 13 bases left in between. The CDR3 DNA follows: TGCGCCAGCAGTCATCGAGGTGCGGTTAACACCGGGGAGCTGTTTTTT. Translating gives CASSHRGAVNTGELFF.

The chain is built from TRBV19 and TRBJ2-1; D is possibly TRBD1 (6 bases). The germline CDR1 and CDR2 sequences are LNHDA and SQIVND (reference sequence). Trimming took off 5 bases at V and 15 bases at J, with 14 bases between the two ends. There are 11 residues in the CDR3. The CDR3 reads CASSLGQSWFF. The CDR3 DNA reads TGTGCCAGTAGTCTAGGACAGTCGTGGTTCTTC.

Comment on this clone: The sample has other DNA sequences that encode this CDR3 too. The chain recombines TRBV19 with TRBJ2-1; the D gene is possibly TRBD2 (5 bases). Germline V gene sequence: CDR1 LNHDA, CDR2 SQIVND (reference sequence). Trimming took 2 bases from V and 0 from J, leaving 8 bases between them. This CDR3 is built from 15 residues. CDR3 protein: CASSISGSSYNEQFF. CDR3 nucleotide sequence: TGTGCCAGTAGTATAAGTGGGAGCTCCTACAATGAGCAGTTCTTC.

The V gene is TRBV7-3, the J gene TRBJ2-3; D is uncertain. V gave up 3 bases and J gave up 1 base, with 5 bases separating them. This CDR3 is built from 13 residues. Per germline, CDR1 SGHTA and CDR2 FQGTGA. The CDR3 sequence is CASSFTGTDTQYF. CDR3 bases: TGTGCCAGCAGCTTTACAGGCACAGATACGCAGTATTTT.

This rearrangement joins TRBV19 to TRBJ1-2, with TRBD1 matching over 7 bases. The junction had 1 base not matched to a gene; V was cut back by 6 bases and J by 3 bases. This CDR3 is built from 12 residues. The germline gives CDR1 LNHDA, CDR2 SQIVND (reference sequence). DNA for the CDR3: TGTGCCAGTAGAGACAGGGACTATGGCTACACCTTC. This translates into CASRDRDYGYTF.

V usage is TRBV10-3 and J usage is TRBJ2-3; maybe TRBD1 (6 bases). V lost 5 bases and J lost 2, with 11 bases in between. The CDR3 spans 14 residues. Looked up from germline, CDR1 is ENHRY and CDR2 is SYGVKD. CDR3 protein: CAISTTGHTDTQYF. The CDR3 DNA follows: TGTGCCATCAGTACCACGGGACACACAGATACGCAGTATTTT.